The 25 T cell receptor beta chains reported below all come from one sample, sequenced in a study of cytomegalovirus exposure and HLA in healthy donors. Vbeta (60) and Jbeta (13) primers were used in the PCR. Repertoires were generated with immunoSEQ multiplex PCR, while TCRdb's copy carries only in-frame clones and drops some. The sample holds around 150,000 clones; less than 85% are singletons and the top ten take less than 2%. Sample: PBMCs. The receptors were sampled from a middle-aged man in good health and CMV-seronegative.

The rearrangement joins TRBV28 to TRBJ1-2; D not certain. The V gene's germline CDR1 is MDHEN and CDR2 SYDVKM. The CDR3 is made up of 14 amino acids. The ends were cut back, 2 bases at V and 3 bases at J, with 10 bases in the middle. The CDR3 bases are TGTGCCAGCAGTTTACGGGTCAGAGACTATGGCTACACCTTC. Encoded protein: CASSLRVRDYGYTF.

Here the CDR3 reads CASSGSGGAVSYNEQFF. CDR3 sequence (DNA): TGTGCCAGCAGTGGTAGCGGGGGGGCAGTTTCCTACAATGAGCAGTTCTTC. The chain uses TRBV28 and TRBJ2-1, with 11 bases lining up with TRBD2. From germline, CDR1 is MDHEN and CDR2 SYDVKM. The CDR3 is 17 residues long. J gave up 1 base and V 5 bases, and 7 bases lay outside the gene matches.

This chain joins TRBV7-3 and TRBJ2-2; weak D call: TRBD2 (7 bases). This CDR3 has 15 amino acids. Trimming took off 3 bases at V and 3 bases at J, with 11 bases between the two ends. In germline, CDR1 is SGHTA, CDR2 FQGTGA. CDR3 region: CASSFGGADTGELFF. In nucleotides, the CDR3 is TGTGCCAGCAGCTTTGGGGGGGCGGACACCGGGGAGCTGTTTTTT.

This clone was detected once. The genes are TRBV11-2 and TRBJ2-7, with 8 bases fitting TRBD2. Trimming at V came to 2 bases and at J to 3 bases, leaving 12 bases not matched to a gene. CDR3 size: 17 residues. Germline V CDR1 and CDR2: SGHAT, FQNNGV. CDR3 region: CASSLFLGLVWDYEQYF. In DNA, the CDR3 is TGTGCCAGCAGCTTATTCCTGGGACTAGTATGGGACTACGAGCAGTACTTC.

This chain uses TRBV30 with TRBJ2-7; 9 bases are a match to TRBD2. The V and J ends lost 0 bases and 4 bases, in that order; junction bases with no gene match: 10. The CDR3 runs to 16 residues. CDR1 and CDR2 from the germline V gene are GTSNPN and SVGIG (reference sequence). The CDR3 region has the DNA TGTGCCTGGAGTGTACTGGGGCGGGGGGGCCGGTACGAGCAGTACTTC. This encodes CAWSVLGRGGRYEQYF. The variable domain in full, completed from reference TRBV30 and TRBJ2-7, reads SQTIHQWPATLVQPVGSPLSLECTVEGTSNPNLYWYRQAAGRGLQLLFYSVGIGQISSEVPQNLSASRPQDRQFILSSKKLLLSDSGFYLCAWSVLGRGGRYEQYFGPGTRLTVT.

The chain is built from TRBV15 and TRBJ2-2, with D unclear. Germline loops: CDR1 LNHNV, CDR2 YYDKDF (reference sequence). Trimming cost V 1 base and J 0 bases, with 6 bases left between them. This CDR3 has 15 amino acids. CDR3 residues: CATSRVGSNTGELFF. CDR3 nucleotides: TGTGCCACCAGCAGAGTCGGGTCGAACACCGGGGAGCTGTTTTTT.

The V call is TRBV18, the J call TRBJ1-6; weak D call: TRBD1 (6 bases). The V gene's germline CDR1 is KGHSH and CDR2 LQKENI. The ends were cut back, 1 base at V and 5 bases at J, with 9 bases in the middle. The CDR3 runs to 15 residues. CDR3 sequence reads: CASSPRGQDNSPLHF. The CDR3 region has the DNA TGTGCCAGCTCACCACGGGGGCAAGATAATTCACCCCTCCACTTT.

The chain combines TRBV2 with TRBJ1-6; a possible D gene is TRBD1 (6 bases). The V gene's germline CDR1 is SNHLY and CDR2 FYNNEI. Trimming stripped 9 bases from V and 2 bases from J, with 8 bases between. The CDR3 contains 13 residues. Written as DNA, the CDR3 is TGTGCCAGAAGGACAGCCTATAATTCACCCCTCCACTTT. This gives the protein CARRTAYNSPLHF.

This clone was recorded only once. The rearrangement uses TRBV27 and TRBJ2-7, with unresolved D. CDR3 length: 12 amino acids. The germline CDR1 and CDR2 sequences are MNHEY and SMNVEV (reference sequence). V was shortened by 6 bases and J by 0 bases, with 6 bases between the two germline ends. Here the CDR3 reads CASSQNSYEQYF. CDR3 nucleotide sequence: TGTGCCAGCAGCCAGAACTCCTACGAGCAGTACTTC.

This clone was observed a handful of times. The V and J genes are TRBV11-1 and TRBJ2-1, with 7 nucleotides matching TRBD2. J was trimmed by 14 bases and V by 5 bases; bases with no gene match: 9. Germline CDR1 SGHAT, CDR2 FQDESV (reference sequence). There are 12 residues in the CDR3. The DNA of the CDR3 is TGTGCCAGCAGCCTTGGTGGGGGGGGAGAGTTCTTC. Protein: CASSLGGGGEFF.

The chain carries TRBV5-6 and TRBJ1-4; maybe TRBD1 (6 bases). V was shortened by 4 bases and J by 8 bases, with 18 bases between the two germline ends. Germline V lookup: CDR1 SGHDT, CDR2 YYEEEE. The CDR3 totals 15 residues. The CDR3 here is CASSPGIGGTEKLFF. The CDR3 coding sequence is TGTGCCAGCAGCCCAGGAATAGGGGGAACCGAAAAACTGTTTTTT.

This chain connects TRBV18 to TRBJ2-7; a weak D match, TRBD2 (5 bases). CDR3 length: 14 residues. Trimming stripped 3 bases from V and 2 bases from J, with 11 bases between. CDR1 is KGHSH, CDR2 LQKENI, per germline. CDR3 amino acids: CASSPEAVPYEQYF. In nucleotides, the CDR3 is TGTGCCAGCTCACCGGAGGCAGTTCCCTACGAGCAGTACTTC.

Here the CDR3 reads CASSYAGGRAYNEQFF. CDR3 DNA sequence: TGTGCCAGCAGTTACGCTGGCGGGAGGGCCTACAATGAGCAGTTCTTC. The chain has TRBV6-5 and TRBJ2-1; 9 nucleotides agree with TRBD2. This CDR3 spans 16 amino acids. The junction had 4 bases not matched to a gene; V was cut back by 2 bases and J by 2 bases. From germline, CDR1 is MNHEY and CDR2 SVGAGI.

The chain recombines TRBV5-1 with TRBJ1-1; 8 nucleotides line up with TRBD1. The CDR3 consists of 15 residues. The germline gives CDR1 SGHRS, CDR2 YFSETQ. J was trimmed by 1 base and V by 0 bases; bases with no gene match: 2. This CDR3 reads CASSLGQGANTEAFF. The CDR3, as DNA: TGCGCCAGCAGCTTGGGGCAGGGGGCGAACACTGAAGCTTTCTTT.

V is TRBV28 and J is TRBJ2-3; 11 positions agree with TRBD2. CDR3 size: 15 residues. CDR1 and CDR2 from the germline V gene are MDHEN and SYDVKM. Germline trimming cut 1 base from V and 7 bases from J; bases unmatched to any gene: 4. The DNA of the CDR3 is TGTGCCAGCAGTTTATTGACTAGCGGGGTAAATACGCAGTATTTT. Translating gives CASSLLTSGVNTQYF.

This clone was counted a single time. The V gene is TRBV7-2, the J gene TRBJ1-3; a possible D gene is TRBD1 (6 bases). The CDR3 sequence is 16 residues long. CDR1 is SGHTA and CDR2 is FQGNSA in the germline V gene. Trimming took 2 bases from V and 0 from J, leaving 11 bases between them. The DNA for the CDR3 is TGTGCCAGCAGCTTACGGGGGGCGAGCTCTGGAAACACCATATATTTT. Its protein product is CASSLRGASSGNTIYF. Full variable domain (remainder filled in from reference TRBV7-2 and TRBJ1-3): GAGVSQSPSNKVTEKGKDVELRCDPISGHTALYWYRQSLGQGLEFLIYFQGNSAPDKSGLPSDRFSAERTGGSVSTLTIQRTQQEDSAVYLCASSLRGASSGNTIYFGEGSWLTVV.

The chain is built from TRBV7-6 and TRBJ1-5; no definite D call. The CDR3 runs 14 residues. V shed 1 base and J shed 1 base, with 5 bases lying between them. Germline CDR1 is SGHVS and CDR2 is FNYEAQ. Written as DNA, the CDR3 is TGTGCCAGCAGCTTAGGGCAGAGCAATCAGCCCCAGCATTTT. It is translated as CASSLGQSNQPQHF.

The chain has TRBV18 and TRBJ1-3, with 8 positions matching TRBD1. The V gene's germline CDR1 is KGHSH and CDR2 LQKENI. The CDR3 totals 13 residues. The J segment lost 6 bases and the V segment lost 6 bases, leaving 4 bases of the junction unmatched. In DNA form, the CDR3 reads TGTGCCAGCTCCCAGGGACAGGCAAACACCATATATTTT. Protein sequence: CASSQGQANTIYF.

This chain connects TRBV10-3 to TRBJ1-2, with 7 bases fitting TRBD1. Trimming took 6 bases from V and 3 from J; bases not matched to a gene: 4. CDR3 length: 13 residues. Germline values: CDR1 ENHRY, CDR2 SYGVKD. The DNA of the CDR3 is TGTGCCATCAGGTCCGGGACAGACTATGGCTACACCTTC. Translation: CAIRSGTDYGYTF.

A note on this clone: One end of the junction does not line up with germline, which may come from a read error. This chain connects TRBV5-4 to TRBJ2-5, with D possibly being TRBD2 (5 bases). Looked up from germline, CDR1 is SGHNT and CDR2 is YYREEE (reference sequence). The CDR3 loop spans 14 amino acids. CDR3 nucleotide sequence: TGTGCCAGCAGCTTACGGAACCGGGAAGAGGCCCAGTACTTC. Amino acid sequence: CASSLRNREEAQYF.

In this sample, this clone turned up a few times. The rearrangement links TRBV5-1 to TRBJ1-5; no reliable D call. The CDR3 extends over 15 amino acids. Trimming stripped 3 bases from V and 5 bases from J, with 15 bases between. Germline V lookup: CDR1 SGHRS, CDR2 YFSETQ. This CDR3 is CASSYLPGADQPQHF. The CDR3 DNA follows: TGCGCCAGCAGCTACCTTCCTGGAGCGGATCAGCCCCAGCATTTT.

Notes on this clone: Other DNA sequences of this sample code for an identical CDR3. CDR3 bases: TGTGCCAGCAGCTCCAGGGGGCCGGCCAATGAGCAGTTCTTC. Its translation is CASSSRGPANEQFF. This sequence joins TRBV27 and TRBJ2-1; 8 nucleotides align to TRBD1. The V gene's germline CDR1 is MNHEY and CDR2 SMNVEV (reference sequence). With V trimmed by 6 bases and J by 6 bases, 7 bases remained unmatched. CDR3 size: 14 residues.

About this clone itself: One junction end does not reproduce the germline sequence, and a read error may be involved. This chain connects TRBV11-2 to TRBJ2-4; TRBD2 matches 8 bases. Germline assignment: CDR1 SGHAT and CDR2 FQNNGV. The CDR3 runs to 16 residues. In nucleotides, the CDR3 is TGTGCCAGCAGCTTAGATCCCGGGGGGGGCAAAAACAGTCAGTACTTC. Translating gives CASSLDPGGGKNSQYF.

The genes are TRBV28 and TRBJ1-2, with 7 bases identical to TRBD1. Unmatched junction bases numbered 6, after V lost 3 bases and J lost 8 bases. CDR1 MDHEN and CDR2 SYDVKM come from the germline V gene. The CDR3 loop spans 13 amino acids. CDR3: CASSFGRGDGYTF. The CDR3 nucleotides are TGTGCCAGCAGTTTCGGCAGGGGGGACGGCTACACCTTC.

V usage is TRBV19 and J usage is TRBJ1-4; TRBD1 aligns across 9 bases. The CDR3 runs 16 residues. CDR1 is LNHDA and CDR2 is SQIVND in the germline V gene (reference sequence). Germline trimming cut 5 bases from V and 7 bases from J; bases unmatched to any gene: 11. CDR3 sequence (DNA): TGTGCCAGTAGTCCCCGGGACAGGGTAGACGGTGAAAAACTGTTTTTT. It translates to CASSPRDRVDGEKLFF.